This TCR beta chain was identified in a study of OX40 agonist ivuxolimab in advanced cancers. For the study at large: Six ivuxolimab dose levels, 0.01 to 10 mg/kg, were given intravenously every 2 weeks. Allowance was made for prior anti-PD-1, anti-PD-L1 or anti-CTLA-4 therapy, and about 44% had some. Three patients got partial responses; one had hepatocellular carcinoma and two had cutaneous melanoma.

Of note for this clone: Its antigen is as yet unknown.

Whole-study results and caveats: On average, CD8+ T cells showed a greater number of expanded clones than CD4+.

Generated by immunoSEQ multiplex PCR, the TCRdb table keeps only in-frame clones and is missing some. The sample contains some 85,000 clones, roughly 84% of which appear only once. The receptor was derived from an adult with an advanced solid tumor such as melanoma, head and neck, liver or kidney cancer. Sample: CD4+ or CD8+ T cells sorted from blood, taken in a trial of the OX40 agonist ivuxolimab.

The CDR3 reads CASSLTRSLTDTQYF. CDR3 bases: TGTGCCAGCAGCTTAACGAGGAGTTTGACAGATACGCAGTATTTT. The chain joins TRBV7-3 to TRBJ2-3; no clear D. CDR1 is SGHTA and CDR2 is FQGTGA in the germline V gene. The CDR3 extends over 15 amino acids. Trimming removed 0 bases from V and 3 bases from J, with 10 bases in between.